Presented here are 14 T cell receptor beta chains from one specimen sequenced in a study of T cell repertoires in cytomegalovirus infection. TCRdb re-called the reads with MiXCR, one entry per CDR3 protein. In the table there are fewer than 250,000 distinct CDR3 sequences, about 12% of which are singletons. Sequenced input: PBMCs. Source of these receptors: a human donor in good health (CMV status not recorded). Some clones in this sample may be carry-over from other donors' samples.

There are many counts of this clonotype. The CDR3 DNA reads as TGCGCCAGCAACAATCCGGGACAGTTGAACACTGAAGCTTTCTTT. Translated: CASNNPGQLNTEAFF. This chain connects TRBV4-3 to TRBJ1-1; 7 positions agree with TRBD1. The CDR3 is 15 residues long. V was pared by 7 bases and J by 0 bases, with 8 bases of the junction left unmatched. CDR1 is LGHNA, CDR2 YSLEER, per germline.

The V gene is TRBV29-1, the J gene TRBJ2-2; weak D call: TRBD2 (5 bases). Trimming stripped 5 bases from V and 0 bases from J, with 10 bases between. The CDR3 consists of 14 residues. In germline, CDR1 is SQVTM, CDR2 ANQGSEA. In DNA form, the CDR3 reads TGCAGCGTTAGCGGTACCTCGAACACCGGGGAGCTGTTTTTT. The encoded protein is CSVSGTSNTGELFF.

This clonotype was seen ten or more times. This chain links TRBV7-3 with TRBJ2-1; D unresolved. Per the germline V gene, CDR1 is SGHTA and CDR2 is FQGTGA. The germline V and J ends were trimmed by 2 bases and 8 bases, with 13 bases remaining between them. The CDR3 covers 14 residues. The CDR3 protein is CASSLGSPVDEQFF. In nucleotides, the CDR3 is TGTGCCAGCAGCTTAGGCTCCCCCGTGGATGAGCAGTTCTTC.

J is TRBJ1-5 and V is TRBV7-2; tentative D call: TRBD1 (6 bases). CDR1 is SGHTA, CDR2 FQGNSA, per germline. Trimming pared 2 bases from V and 3 bases from J, leaving 14 bases between. This CDR3 comprises 16 residues. The CDR3: CASSLSEGGYNQPQHF. The DNA of the CDR3 is TGTGCCAGCAGCTTAAGTGAGGGGGGCTACAATCAGCCCCAGCATTTT.

This clonotype was seen a few times. The chain joins TRBV20-1 to TRBJ1-1; no definite D call. The germline gives CDR1 DFQATT, CDR2 SNEGSKA (reference sequence). Trimming removed 0 bases from V and 4 bases from J, with 18 bases in between. This CDR3 spans 16 amino acids. Here the CDR3 reads CSARDSRRQAGTEAFF. CDR3 DNA sequence: TGCAGTGCTAGAGATTCGAGGAGGCAGGCAGGCACTGAAGCTTTCTTT.

There are many counts of this clonotype. The chain recombines TRBV11-3 with TRBJ2-1; TRBD2 matches 14 bases. This CDR3 is 16 amino acids long. Germline V lookup: CDR1 SGHNT, CDR2 YENEEA. J was trimmed by 8 bases and V by 5 bases; bases with no gene match: 8. CDR3 residues: CASSTGLAGGSDEQFF. The CDR3 DNA sequence: TGTGCCAGCAGCACCGGACTAGCGGGAGGTTCGGATGAGCAGTTCTTC.

This clonotype has a count of ten or more. This rearrangement joins TRBV7-8 to TRBJ1-2; a weak D match, TRBD1 (5 bases). Germline CDR1 is SGHVS and CDR2 is FQNEAQ. The CDR3 is made up of 15 amino acids. V lost 7 bases to trimming and J lost 5 bases, with 20 bases between them. The CDR3 DNA sequence: TGTGCCAGCACCGAGCTGGGGGGAAAACCGTATGGCTACACCTTC. It is translated as CASTELGGKPYGYTF.

This clonotype was recorded at least ten times. The rearrangement links TRBV28 to TRBJ2-5, with D possibly matching TRBD1 (6 bases). Germline V gene sequence: CDR1 MDHEN, CDR2 SYDVKM. The V gene lost 5 bases and the J gene lost 2 bases, with 15 bases spanning the gap. The CDR3 runs 15 residues. CDR3 region: CASSPLPGQQETQYF. CDR3 in DNA: TGTGCCAGCAGTCCCCTCCCCGGACAGCAAGAGACCCAGTACTTC.

This clonotype showed up many times. The chain couples TRBV7-2 to TRBJ2-1; 7 nucleotides match TRBD1. The V segment lost 2 bases and the J segment 9 bases; nucleotides outside the gene matches: 10. Germline lookup yields CDR1 SGHTA and CDR2 FQGNSA. This CDR3 has 15 residues. The CDR3 loop reads CASSLFTGESGEQFF. CDR3 nucleotide sequence: TGTGCCAGCAGCTTATTCACAGGGGAAAGCGGTGAGCAGTTCTTC. The full variable domain, with the rest looked up from reference TRBV7-2 and TRBJ2-1, is GAGVSQSPSNKVTEKGKDVELRCDPISGHTALYWYRQSLGQGLEFLIYFQGNSAPDKSGLPSDRFSAERTGGSVSTLTIQRTQQEDSAVYLCASSLFTGESGEQFFGPGTRLTVL.

This clonotype was observed at least ten times. The rearrangement joins TRBV7-2 to TRBJ1-5; D is possibly TRBD1 (5 bases). Per germline, CDR1 SGHTA and CDR2 FQGNSA. The CDR3 has 14 residues. V dropped 7 bases and J dropped 3 bases, with 13 bases sitting between them. The DNA of the CDR3 is TGTGCCAGCACCTCATCGGGGCCCAATCAGCCCCAGCATTTT. Translating it yields CASTSSGPNQPQHF.

This clonotype was observed at least ten times. This sequence joins TRBV7-2 and TRBJ2-5; unclear D gene. Germline V CDR1 and CDR2: SGHTA, FQGNSA. The CDR3 runs 12 residues. The ends were cut back, 1 base at V and 5 bases at J, with 5 bases in the middle. The CDR3 region is CASSLDRETQYF. In nucleotides, the CDR3 is TGTGCCAGCAGCTTAGATAGGGAGACCCAGTACTTC.

This clonotype was found many times. The chain joins TRBV19 to TRBJ2-3; D not resolved. V lost 9 bases to trimming and J lost 7 bases, with 20 bases between them. This CDR3 region has 14 residues. Germline V gene data show CDR1 as LNHDA and CDR2 as SQIVND (reference sequence). The DNA for the CDR3 is TGTGCCAGCACAAAGGAACCCGTAGGGAATACGCAGTATTTT. Translating it yields CASTKEPVGNTQYF.

This clonotype has more than one count but fewer than ten. The chain combines TRBV27 with TRBJ1-1, with D tentatively TRBD1 (5 bases). The CDR3 sequence is 17 residues long. Germline V lookup: CDR1 MNHEY, CDR2 SMNVEV (reference sequence). Deletions cut 6 bases from V and 3 bases from J, with 23 bases between. The CDR3 region has the DNA TGTGCCAGCAGCGCAGGGAGAGAGGGACCGTTGTACACTGAAGCTTTCTTT. It yields the protein CASSAGREGPLYTEAFF.

This chain links TRBV5-1 with TRBJ2-5; 9 nucleotides match TRBD1. The CDR3 sequence is 15 residues long. Germline V gives CDR1 SGHRS, CDR2 YFSETQ. J gave up 3 bases and V 0 bases, and 3 bases lay outside the gene matches. The CDR3 DNA reads as TGCGCCAGCAGCTTGGCCGGGACAGGGAAAGAGACCCAGTACTTC. Protein product: CASSLAGTGKETQYF.